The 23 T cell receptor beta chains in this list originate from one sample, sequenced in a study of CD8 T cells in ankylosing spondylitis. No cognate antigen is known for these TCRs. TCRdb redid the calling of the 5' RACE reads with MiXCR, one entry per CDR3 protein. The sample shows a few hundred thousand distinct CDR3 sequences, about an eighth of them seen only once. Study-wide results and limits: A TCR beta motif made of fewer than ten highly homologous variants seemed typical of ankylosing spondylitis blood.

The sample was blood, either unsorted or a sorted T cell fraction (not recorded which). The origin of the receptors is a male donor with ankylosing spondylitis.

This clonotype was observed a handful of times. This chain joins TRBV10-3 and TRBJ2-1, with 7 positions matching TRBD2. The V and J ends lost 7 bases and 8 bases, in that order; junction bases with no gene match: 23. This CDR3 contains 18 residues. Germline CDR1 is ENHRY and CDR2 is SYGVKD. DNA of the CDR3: TGTGCCATCATGAGGGGCTCGACTAGCACGCCGAACGAGGATGAGCAGTTCTTC. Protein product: CAIMRGSTSTPNEDEQFF.

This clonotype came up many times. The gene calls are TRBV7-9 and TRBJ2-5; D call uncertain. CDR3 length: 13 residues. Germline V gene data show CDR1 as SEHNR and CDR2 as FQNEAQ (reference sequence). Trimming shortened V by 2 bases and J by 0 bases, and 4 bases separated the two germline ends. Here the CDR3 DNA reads TGTGCCAGCAGCTTAATCGACCAAGAGACCCAGTACTTC. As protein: CASSLIDQETQYF.

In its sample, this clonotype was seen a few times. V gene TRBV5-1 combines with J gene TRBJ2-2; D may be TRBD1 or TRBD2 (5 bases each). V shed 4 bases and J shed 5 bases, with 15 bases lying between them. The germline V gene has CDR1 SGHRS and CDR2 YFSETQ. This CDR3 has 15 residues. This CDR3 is CASSKTVGGTGELFF. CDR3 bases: TGCGCCAGCAGCAAGACTGTTGGGGGAACCGGGGAGCTGTTTTTT.

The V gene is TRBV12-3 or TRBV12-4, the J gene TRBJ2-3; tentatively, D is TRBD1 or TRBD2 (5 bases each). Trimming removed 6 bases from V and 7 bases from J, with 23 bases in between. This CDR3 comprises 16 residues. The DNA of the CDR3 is TGTGCCAGCAGAAGGGACCGGGGTTTAGGTACAAATACGCAGTATTTT. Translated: CASRRDRGLGTNTQYF.

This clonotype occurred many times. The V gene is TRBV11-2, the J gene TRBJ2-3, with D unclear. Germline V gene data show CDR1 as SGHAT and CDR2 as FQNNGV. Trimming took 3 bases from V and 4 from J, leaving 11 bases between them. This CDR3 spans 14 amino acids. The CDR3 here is CASSFLPAPDTQYF. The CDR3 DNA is TGTGCCAGCAGCTTCCTACCAGCCCCAGATACGCAGTATTTT. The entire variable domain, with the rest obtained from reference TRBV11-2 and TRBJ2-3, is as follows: EAGVAQSPRYKIIEKRQSVAFWCNPISGHATLYWYQQILGQGPKLLIQFQNNGVVDDSQLPKDRFSAERLKGVDSTLKIQPAKLEDSAVYLCASSFLPAPDTQYFGPGTRLTVL.

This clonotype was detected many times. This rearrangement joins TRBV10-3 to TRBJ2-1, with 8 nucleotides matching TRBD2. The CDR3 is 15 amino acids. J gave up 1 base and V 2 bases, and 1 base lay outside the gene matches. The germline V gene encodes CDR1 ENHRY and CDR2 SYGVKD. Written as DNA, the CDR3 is TGTGCCATCAGTGAGACTAGCGGATCCTACAATGAGCAGTTCTTC. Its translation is CAISETSGSYNEQFF.

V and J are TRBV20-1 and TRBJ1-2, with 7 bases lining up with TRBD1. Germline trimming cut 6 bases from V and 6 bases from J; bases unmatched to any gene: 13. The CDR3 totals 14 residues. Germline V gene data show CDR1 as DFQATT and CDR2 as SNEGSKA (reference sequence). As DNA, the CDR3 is TGCAGTGCCCGAGGCCAGGGGGGGTTCAATGGCTACACCTTC. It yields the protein CSARGQGGFNGYTF.

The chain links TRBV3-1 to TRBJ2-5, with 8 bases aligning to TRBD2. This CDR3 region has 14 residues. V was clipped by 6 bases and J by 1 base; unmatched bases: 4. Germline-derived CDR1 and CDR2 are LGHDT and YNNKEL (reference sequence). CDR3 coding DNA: TGTGCCAGCAGAAGCCTAGCGGGCCAAGAGACCCAGTACTTC. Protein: CASRSLAGQETQYF.

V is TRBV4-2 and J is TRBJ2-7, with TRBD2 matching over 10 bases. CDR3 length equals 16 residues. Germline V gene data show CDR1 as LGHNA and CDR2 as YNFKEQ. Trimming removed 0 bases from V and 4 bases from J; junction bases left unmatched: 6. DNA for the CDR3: TGTGCCAGCAGCCAAGATAACCCAGCGGGAGGGTACGAGCAGTACTTC. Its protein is CASSQDNPAGGYEQYF.

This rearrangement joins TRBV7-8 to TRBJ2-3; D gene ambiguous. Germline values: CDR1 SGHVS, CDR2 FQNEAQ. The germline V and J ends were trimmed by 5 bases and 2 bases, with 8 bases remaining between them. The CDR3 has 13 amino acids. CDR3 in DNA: TGTGCCAGCAGCCCTTATTTCACAGATACGCAGTATTTT. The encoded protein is CASSPYFTDTQYF.

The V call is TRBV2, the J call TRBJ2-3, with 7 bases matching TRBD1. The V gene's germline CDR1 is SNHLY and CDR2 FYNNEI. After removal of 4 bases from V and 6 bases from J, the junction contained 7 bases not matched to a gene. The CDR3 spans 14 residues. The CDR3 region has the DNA TGTGCCAGCAGTGTCTTCCAGGGGGTGGATACGCAGTATTTT. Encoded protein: CASSVFQGVDTQYF.

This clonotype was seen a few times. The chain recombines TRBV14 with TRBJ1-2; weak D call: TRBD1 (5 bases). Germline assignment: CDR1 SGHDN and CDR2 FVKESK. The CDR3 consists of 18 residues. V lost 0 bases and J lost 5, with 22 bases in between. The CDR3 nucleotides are TGTGCCAGCAGCCAAGAAGGAGGGGCCCGGGTCTTATATTATGGCTACACCTTC. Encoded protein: CASSQEGGARVLYYGYTF.

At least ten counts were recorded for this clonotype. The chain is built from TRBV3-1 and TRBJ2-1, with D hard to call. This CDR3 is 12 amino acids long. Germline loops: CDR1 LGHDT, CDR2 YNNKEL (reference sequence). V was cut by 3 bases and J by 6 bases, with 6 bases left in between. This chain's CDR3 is CASSHLGNEQFF. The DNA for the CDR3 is TGTGCCAGCAGCCATCTAGGCAATGAGCAGTTCTTC.

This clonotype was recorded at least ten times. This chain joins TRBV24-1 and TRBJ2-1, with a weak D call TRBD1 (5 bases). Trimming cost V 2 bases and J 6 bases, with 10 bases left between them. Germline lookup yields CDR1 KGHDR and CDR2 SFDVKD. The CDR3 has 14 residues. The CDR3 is CATSDSTDFNEQFF. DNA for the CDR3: TGTGCCACCAGTGATTCGACAGATTTCAATGAGCAGTTCTTC.

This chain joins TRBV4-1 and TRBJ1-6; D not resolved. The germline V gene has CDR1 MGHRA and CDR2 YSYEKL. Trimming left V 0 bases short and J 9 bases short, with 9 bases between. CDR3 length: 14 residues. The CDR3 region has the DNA TGCGCCAGCAGCCAAGAAGGCATGGTTTCACCCCTCCACTTT. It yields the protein CASSQEGMVSPLHF.

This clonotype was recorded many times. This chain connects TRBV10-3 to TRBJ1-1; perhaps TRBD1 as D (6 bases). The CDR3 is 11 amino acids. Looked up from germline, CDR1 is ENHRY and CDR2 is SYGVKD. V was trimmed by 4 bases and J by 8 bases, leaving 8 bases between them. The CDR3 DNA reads TGTGCCATCAGTGCAGGGGTGGAAGCTTTCTTT. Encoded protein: CAISAGVEAFF.

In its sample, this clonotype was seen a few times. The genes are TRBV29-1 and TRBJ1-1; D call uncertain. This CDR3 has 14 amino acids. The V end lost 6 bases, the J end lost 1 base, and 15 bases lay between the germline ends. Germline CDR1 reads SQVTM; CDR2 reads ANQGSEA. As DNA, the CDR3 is TGCAGCGTGTACTACGGAGGAGAGAACACTGAAGCTTTCTTT. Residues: CSVYYGGENTEAFF.

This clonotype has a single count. CDR3 sequence reads: CSQTGLGNEQFF. CDR3 nucleotides: TGCAGTCAGACTGGTTTGGGCAATGAGCAGTTCTTC. V gene TRBV20-1 combines with J gene TRBJ2-1; D is uncertain. This CDR3 has 12 amino acids. V was cut by 8 bases and J by 6 bases, with 14 bases left in between. Germline CDR1 reads DFQATT; CDR2 reads SNEGSKA (reference sequence).

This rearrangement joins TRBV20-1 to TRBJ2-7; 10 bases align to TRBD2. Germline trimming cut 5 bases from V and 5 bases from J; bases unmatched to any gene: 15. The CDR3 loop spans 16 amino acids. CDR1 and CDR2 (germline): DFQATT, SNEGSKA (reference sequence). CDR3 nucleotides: TGCAGTGCTGGAGGGACTAGCGTCGTTGGGGGCGACGAGCAGTACGTC. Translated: CSAGGTSVVGGDEQYV.

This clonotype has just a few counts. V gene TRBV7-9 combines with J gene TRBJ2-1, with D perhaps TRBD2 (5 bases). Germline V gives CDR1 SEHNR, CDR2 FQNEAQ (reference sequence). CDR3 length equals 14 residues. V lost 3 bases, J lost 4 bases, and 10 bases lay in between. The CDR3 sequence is CASSFNGLYNEQFF. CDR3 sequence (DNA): TGTGCCAGCAGCTTTAACGGACTGTACAATGAGCAGTTCTTC.

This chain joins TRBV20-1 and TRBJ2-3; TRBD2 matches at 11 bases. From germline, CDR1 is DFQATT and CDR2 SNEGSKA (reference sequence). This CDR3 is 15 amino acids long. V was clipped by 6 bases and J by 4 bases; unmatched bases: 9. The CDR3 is CSAFLTSGAADTQYF. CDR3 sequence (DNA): TGCAGTGCCTTCTTGACTAGCGGGGCGGCAGATACGCAGTATTTT.

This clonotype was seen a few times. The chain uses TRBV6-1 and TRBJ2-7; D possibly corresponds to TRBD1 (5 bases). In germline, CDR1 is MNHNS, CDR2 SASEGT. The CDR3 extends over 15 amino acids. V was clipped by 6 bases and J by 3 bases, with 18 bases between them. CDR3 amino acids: CASSPGWGPLYEQYF. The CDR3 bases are TGTGCCAGCAGCCCCGGCTGGGGCCCTCTCTACGAGCAGTACTTC.

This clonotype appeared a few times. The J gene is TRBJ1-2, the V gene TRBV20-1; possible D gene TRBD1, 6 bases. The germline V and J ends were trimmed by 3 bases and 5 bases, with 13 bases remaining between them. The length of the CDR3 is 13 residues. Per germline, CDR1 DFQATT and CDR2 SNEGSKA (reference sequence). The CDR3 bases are TGCAGTGCTAGGGCGGTAAGGGGGTATGGCTACACCTTC. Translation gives CSARAVRGYGYTF.